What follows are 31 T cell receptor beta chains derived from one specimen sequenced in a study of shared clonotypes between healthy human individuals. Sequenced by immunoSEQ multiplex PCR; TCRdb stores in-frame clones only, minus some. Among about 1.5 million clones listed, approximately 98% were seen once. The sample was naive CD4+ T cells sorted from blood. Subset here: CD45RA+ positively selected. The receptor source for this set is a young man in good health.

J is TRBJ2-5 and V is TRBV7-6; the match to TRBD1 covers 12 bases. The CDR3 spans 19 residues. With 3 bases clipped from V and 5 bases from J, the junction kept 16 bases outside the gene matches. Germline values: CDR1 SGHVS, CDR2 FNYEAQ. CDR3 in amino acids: CASSFEPGTGGLLKETQYF. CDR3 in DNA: TGTGCCAGCAGCTTCGAGCCCGGGACAGGGGGCCTCCTAAAGGAGACCCAGTACTTC.

CDR3 bases: TGTGCCAGCAGCTTTTCAGGGGGTAATCAGCCCCAGCATTTT. Translating it yields CASSFSGGNQPQHF. The chain uses TRBV7-9 and TRBJ1-5, with 7 bases fitting TRBD1. Germline V lookup: CDR1 SEHNR, CDR2 FQNEAQ (reference sequence). The CDR3 is made up of 14 amino acids. Trimming cost V 3 bases and J 4 bases; bases outside gene matches: 3.

The CDR3 DNA reads TGTGCCAGCAGTAGGGACACTTTCTCCTACGAGCAGTACTTC. Translating gives CASSRDTFSYEQYF. The V and J genes are TRBV27 and TRBJ2-7; possibly TRBD1 for D (6 bases). This CDR3 region has 14 residues. Trimming took 5 bases from V and 0 from J, leaving 11 bases between them. Per the germline V gene, CDR1 is MNHEY and CDR2 is SMNVEV (reference sequence).

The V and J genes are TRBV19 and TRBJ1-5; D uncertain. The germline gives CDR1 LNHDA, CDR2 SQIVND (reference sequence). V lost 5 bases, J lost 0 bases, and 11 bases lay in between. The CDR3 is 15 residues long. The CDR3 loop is CASSPGRSSNQPQHF. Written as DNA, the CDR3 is TGTGCCAGTAGTCCCGGACGGAGTAGCAATCAGCCCCAGCATTTT.

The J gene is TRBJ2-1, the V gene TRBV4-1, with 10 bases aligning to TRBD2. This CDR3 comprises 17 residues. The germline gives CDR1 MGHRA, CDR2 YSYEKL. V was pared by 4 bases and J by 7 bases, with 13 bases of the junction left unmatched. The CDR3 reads CASSPGWASGSKNEQFF. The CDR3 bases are TGCGCCAGCAGCCCGGGCTGGGCTAGCGGGAGTAAAAATGAGCAGTTCTTC.

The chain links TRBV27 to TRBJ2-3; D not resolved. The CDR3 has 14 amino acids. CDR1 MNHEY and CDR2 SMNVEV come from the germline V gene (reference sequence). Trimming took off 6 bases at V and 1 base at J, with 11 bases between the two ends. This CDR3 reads CASSVDVRTDTQYF. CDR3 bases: TGTGCCAGCAGCGTCGATGTCCGCACAGATACGCAGTATTTT.

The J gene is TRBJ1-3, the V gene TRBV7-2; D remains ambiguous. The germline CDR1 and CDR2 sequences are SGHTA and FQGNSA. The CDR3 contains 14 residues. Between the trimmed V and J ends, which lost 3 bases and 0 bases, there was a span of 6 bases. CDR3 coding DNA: TGTGCCAGCAGCTTGACCAGCTCTGGAAACACCATATATTTT. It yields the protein CASSLTSSGNTIYF.

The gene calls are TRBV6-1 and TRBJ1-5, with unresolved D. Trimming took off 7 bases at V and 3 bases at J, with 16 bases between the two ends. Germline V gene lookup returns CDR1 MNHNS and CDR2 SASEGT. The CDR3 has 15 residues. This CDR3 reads CASTGARRNNQPQHF. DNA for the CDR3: TGTGCCAGCACGGGTGCGAGACGGAACAATCAGCCCCAGCATTTT.

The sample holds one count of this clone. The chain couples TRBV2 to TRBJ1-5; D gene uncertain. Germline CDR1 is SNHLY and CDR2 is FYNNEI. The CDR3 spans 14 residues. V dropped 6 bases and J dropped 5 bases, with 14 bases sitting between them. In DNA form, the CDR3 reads TGTGCCAGCAGCCACTCAGGTTTCGATCAGCCCCAGCATTTT. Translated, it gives CASSHSGFDQPQHF.

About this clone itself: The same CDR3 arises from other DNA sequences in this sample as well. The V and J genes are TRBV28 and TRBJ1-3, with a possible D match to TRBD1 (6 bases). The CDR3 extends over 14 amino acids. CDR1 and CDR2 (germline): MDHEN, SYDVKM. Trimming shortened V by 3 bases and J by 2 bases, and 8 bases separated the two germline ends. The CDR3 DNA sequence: TGTGCCAGCAGTTTCAGGGGTCCTGGAAACACCATATATTTT. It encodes CASSFRGPGNTIYF.

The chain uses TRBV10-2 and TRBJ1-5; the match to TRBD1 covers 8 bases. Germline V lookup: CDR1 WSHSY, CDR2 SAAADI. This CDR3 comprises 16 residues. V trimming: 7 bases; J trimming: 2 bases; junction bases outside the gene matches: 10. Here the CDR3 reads CASKPQGAYGNQPQHF. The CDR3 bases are TGCGCCAGCAAACCCCAGGGGGCGTATGGCAATCAGCCCCAGCATTTT.

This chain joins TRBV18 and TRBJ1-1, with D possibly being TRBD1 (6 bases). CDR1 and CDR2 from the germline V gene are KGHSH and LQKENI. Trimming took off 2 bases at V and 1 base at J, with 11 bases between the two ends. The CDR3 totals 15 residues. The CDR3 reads CASSPSYRENTEAFF. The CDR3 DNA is TGTGCCAGCTCACCAAGTTACAGGGAGAACACTGAAGCTTTCTTT.

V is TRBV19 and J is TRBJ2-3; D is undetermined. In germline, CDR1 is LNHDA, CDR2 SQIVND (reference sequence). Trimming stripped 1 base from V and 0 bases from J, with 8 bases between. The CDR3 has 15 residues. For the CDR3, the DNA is TGTGCCAGTAGTATAGGACTGGTAAGCACAGATACGCAGTATTTT. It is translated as CASSIGLVSTDTQYF.

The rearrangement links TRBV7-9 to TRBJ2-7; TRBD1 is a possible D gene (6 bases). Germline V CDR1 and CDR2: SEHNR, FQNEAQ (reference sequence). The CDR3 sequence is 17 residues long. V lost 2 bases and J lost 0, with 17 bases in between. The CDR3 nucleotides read TGTGCCAGCAGCTTACTGTCTCGAACAGGGAGCTCCTACGAGCAGTACTTC. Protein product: CASSLLSRTGSSYEQYF.

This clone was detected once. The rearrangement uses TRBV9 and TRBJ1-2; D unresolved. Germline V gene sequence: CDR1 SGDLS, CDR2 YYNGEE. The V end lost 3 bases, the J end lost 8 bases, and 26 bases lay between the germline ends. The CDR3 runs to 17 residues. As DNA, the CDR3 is TGTGCCAGCAGCGCCAGGAATCGAGCCGGCGAAAGCGAGGGCTACACCTTC. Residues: CASSARNRAGESEGYTF.

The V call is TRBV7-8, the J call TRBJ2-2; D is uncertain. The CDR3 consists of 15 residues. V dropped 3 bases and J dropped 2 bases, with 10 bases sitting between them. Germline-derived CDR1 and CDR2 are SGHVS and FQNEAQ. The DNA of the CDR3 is TGTGCCAGCAGCTTTAGTGGGCTAAACACCGGGGAGCTGTTTTTT. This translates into CASSFSGLNTGELFF.

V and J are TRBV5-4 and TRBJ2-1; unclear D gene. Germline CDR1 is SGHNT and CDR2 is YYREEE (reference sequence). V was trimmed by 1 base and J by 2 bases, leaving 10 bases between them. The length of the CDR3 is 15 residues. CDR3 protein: CASSLRNPPYNEQFF. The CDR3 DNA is TGTGCCAGCAGCTTGCGGAACCCCCCCTACAATGAGCAGTTCTTC.

CDR3 amino acids: CASSLKRRELDEQYF. The CDR3 region has the DNA TGTGCCAGCAGCTTAAAGAGGCGGGAGCTTGACGAGCAGTACTTC. The chain combines TRBV11-1 with TRBJ2-7; 7 nucleotides align to TRBD2. CDR1 SGHAT and CDR2 FQDESV come from the germline V gene (reference sequence). The ends lost 2 bases at V and 5 bases at J; junction bases unmatched: 9. This CDR3 comprises 15 residues.

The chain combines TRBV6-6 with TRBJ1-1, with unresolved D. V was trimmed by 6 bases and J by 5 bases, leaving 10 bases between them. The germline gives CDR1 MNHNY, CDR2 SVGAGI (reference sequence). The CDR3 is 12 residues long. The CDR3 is CASSTLVTEAFF. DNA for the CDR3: TGTGCCAGCAGCACCCTCGTGACTGAAGCTTTCTTT.

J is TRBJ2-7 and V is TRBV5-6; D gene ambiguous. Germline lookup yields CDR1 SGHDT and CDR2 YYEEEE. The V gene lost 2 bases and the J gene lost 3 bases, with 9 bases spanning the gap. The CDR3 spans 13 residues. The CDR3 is CASSLWQFYEQYF. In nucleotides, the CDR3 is TGTGCCAGCAGCTTATGGCAGTTCTACGAGCAGTACTTC.

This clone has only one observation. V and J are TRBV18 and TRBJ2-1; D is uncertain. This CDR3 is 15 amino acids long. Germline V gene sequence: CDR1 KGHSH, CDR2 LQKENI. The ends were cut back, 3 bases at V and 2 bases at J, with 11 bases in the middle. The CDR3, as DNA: TGTGCCAGCTCACCCTCCACACCCACCTACAATGAGCAGTTCTTC. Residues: CASSPSTPTYNEQFF.

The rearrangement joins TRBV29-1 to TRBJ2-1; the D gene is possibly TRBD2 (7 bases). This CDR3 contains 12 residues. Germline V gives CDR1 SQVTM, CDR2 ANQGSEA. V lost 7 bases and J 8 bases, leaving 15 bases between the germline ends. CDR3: CSGEGGTDEQFF. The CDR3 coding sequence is TGCAGCGGAGAGGGGGGGACGGATGAGCAGTTCTTC.

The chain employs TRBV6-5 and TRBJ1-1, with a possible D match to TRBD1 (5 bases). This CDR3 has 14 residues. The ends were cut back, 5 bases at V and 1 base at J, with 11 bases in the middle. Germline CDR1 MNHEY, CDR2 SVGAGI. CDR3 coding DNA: TGTGCCAGCAGTCAGGACATCCCGAACACTGAAGCTTTCTTT. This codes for CASSQDIPNTEAFF.

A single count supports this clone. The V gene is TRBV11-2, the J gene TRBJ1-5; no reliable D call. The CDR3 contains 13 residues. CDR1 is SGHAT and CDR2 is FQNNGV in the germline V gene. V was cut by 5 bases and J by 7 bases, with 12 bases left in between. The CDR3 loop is CASSQLGMQPQHF. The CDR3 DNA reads TGTGCCAGCAGCCAGCTAGGGATGCAGCCCCAGCATTTT.

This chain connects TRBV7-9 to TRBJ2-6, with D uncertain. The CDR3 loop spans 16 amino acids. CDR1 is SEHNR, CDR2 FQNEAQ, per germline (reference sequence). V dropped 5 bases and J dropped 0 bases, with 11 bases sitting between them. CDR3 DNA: TGTGCCAGCAGCCTCTACGGCGACTCTGGGGCCAACGTCCTGACTTTC. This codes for CASSLYGDSGANVLTF.

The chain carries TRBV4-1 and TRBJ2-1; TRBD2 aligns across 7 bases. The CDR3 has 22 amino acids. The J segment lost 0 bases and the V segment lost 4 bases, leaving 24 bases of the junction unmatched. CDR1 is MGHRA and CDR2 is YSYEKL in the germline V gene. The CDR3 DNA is TGCGCCAGCAGCCCCCTTGGACCGGGACTAAGCCTTTCTACGTCCTCCTACAATGAGCAGTTCTTC. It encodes CASSPLGPGLSLSTSSYNEQFF.

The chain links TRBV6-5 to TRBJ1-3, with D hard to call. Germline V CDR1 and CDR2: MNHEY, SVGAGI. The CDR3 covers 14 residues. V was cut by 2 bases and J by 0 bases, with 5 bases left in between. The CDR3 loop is CASSYTLSGNTIYF. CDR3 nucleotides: TGTGCCAGCAGTTACACCCTCTCTGGAAACACCATATATTTT.

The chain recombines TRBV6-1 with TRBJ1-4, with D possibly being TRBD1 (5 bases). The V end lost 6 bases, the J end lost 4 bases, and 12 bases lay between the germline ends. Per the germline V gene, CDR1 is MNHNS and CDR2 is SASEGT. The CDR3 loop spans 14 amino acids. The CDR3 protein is CASRPQGNNEKLFF. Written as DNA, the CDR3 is TGTGCCAGCAGGCCCCAGGGAAATAATGAAAAACTGTTTTTT.

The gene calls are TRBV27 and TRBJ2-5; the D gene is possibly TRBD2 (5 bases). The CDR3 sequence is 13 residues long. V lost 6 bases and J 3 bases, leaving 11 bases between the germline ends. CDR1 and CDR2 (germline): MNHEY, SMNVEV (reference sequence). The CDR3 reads CASSLDWEETQYF. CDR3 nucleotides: TGTGCCAGCAGCCTGGACTGGGAAGAGACCCAGTACTTC.

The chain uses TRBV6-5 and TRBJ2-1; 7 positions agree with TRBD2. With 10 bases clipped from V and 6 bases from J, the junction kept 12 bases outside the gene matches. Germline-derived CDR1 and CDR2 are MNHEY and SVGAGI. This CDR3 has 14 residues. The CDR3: CATKDGGSINEQFF. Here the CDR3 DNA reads TGTGCCACTAAGGACGGCGGGAGTATCAATGAGCAGTTCTTC.

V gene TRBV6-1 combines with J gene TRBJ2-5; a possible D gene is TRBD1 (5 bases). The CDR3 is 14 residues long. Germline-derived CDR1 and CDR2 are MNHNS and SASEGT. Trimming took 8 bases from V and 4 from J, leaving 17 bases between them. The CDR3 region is CASVYSQRGETQYF. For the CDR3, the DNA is TGTGCCAGCGTTTACAGTCAAAGGGGAGAGACCCAGTACTTC.